A single T cell receptor (beta chain) is shown here with its context. Its antigen is unknown. This sample was taken from a study of response to subunit inactivated influenza vaccine. Overall study results and limits: Only a handful of new T cells, the authors suggested, are recruited with each seasonal influenza vaccination.

TCRdb used MiXCR to reprocess the RT-PCR reads, holding one entry per CDR3 protein. Of hundreds of thousands of distinct CDR3 sequences listed, approximately 15% are singletons. Per germline, CDR1 LGHDT and CDR2 YNNKEL (reference sequence). The CDR3 length is 17 residues. Trimming left V 0 bases short and J 5 bases short, with 19 bases between. The sample in question was PBMCs from blood, obtained approximately 15 days before vaccination. This chain uses TRBV3-1 with TRBJ2-5; a weak D match, TRBD2 (6 bases). The sequence derives from a man in his fifties or sixties who received an inactivated influenza vaccine. The DNA of the CDR3 is TGTGCCAGCAGCCAAGATCTGATCTTGGGGGGTTACGAGACCCAGTACTTC. Its translation is CASSQDLILGGYETQYF.